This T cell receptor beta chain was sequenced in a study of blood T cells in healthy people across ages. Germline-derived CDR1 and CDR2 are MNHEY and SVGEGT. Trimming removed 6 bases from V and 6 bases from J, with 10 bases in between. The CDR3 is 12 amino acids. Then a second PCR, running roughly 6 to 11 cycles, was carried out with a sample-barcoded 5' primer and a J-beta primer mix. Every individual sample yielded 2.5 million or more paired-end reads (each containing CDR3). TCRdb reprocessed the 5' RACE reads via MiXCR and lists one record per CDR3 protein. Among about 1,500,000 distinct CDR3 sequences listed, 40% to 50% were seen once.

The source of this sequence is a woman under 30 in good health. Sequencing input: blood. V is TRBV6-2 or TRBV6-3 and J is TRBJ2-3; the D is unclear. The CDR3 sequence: CASRSGWDTQYF. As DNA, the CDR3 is TGTGCCAGCAGGTCGGGCTGGGATACGCAGTATTTT.